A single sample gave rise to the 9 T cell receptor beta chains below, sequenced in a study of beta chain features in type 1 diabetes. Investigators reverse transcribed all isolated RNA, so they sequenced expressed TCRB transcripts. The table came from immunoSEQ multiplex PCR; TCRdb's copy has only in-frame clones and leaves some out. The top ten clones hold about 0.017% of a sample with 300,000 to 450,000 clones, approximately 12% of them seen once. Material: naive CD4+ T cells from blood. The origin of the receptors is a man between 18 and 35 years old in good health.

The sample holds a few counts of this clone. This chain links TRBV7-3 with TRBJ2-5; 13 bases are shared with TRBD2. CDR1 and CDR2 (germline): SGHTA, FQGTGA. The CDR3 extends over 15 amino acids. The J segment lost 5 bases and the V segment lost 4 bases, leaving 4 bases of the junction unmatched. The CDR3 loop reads CASSYGLAGAETQYF. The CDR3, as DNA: TGTGCCAGCAGCTATGGACTAGCGGGAGCTGAGACCCAGTACTTC.

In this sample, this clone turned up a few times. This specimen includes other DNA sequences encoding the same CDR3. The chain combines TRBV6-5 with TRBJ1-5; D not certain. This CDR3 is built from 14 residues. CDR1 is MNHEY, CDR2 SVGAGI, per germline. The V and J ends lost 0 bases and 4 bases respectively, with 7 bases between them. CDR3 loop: CASSYSARNQPQHF. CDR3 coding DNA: TGTGCCAGCAGTTACTCGGCCAGGAATCAGCCCCAGCATTTT.

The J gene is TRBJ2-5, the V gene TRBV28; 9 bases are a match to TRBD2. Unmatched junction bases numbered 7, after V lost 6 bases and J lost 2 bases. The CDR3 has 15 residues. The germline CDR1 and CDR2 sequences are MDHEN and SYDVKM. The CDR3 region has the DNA TGTGCCAGCAGCCTTAGCGGGAGCCCACAAGAGACCCAGTACTTC. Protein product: CASSLSGSPQETQYF.

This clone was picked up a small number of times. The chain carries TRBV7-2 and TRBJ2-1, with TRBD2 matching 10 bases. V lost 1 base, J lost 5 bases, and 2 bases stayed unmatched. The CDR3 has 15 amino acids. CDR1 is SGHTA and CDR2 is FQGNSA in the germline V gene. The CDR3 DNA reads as TGTGCCAGCAGCTTAGGACTAGCGGGCCACAATGAGCAGTTCTTC. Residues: CASSLGLAGHNEQFF.

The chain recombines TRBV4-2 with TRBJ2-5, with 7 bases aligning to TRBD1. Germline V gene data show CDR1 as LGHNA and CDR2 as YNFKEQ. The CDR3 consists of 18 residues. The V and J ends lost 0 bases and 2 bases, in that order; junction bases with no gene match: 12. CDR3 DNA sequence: TGTGCCAGCAGCCAAGATCTGTCCAGGACAGGACAACAAGAGACCCAGTACTTC. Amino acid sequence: CASSQDLSRTGQQETQYF.

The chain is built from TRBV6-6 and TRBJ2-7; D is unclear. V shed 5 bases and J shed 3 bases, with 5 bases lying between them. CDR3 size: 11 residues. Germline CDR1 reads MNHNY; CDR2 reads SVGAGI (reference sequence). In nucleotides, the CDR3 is TGTGCCAGCAGTCAAAACTACGAGCAGTACTTC. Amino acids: CASSQNYEQYF.

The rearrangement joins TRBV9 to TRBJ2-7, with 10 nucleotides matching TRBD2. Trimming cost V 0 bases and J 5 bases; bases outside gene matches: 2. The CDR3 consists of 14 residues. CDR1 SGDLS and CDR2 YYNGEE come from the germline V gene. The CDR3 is CASSVASGGHEQYF. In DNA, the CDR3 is TGTGCCAGCAGCGTAGCTAGCGGGGGTCACGAGCAGTACTTC.

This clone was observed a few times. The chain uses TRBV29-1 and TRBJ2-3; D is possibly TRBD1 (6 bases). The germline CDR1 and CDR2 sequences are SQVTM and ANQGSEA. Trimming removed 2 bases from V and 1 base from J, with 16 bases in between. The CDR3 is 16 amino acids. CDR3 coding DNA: TGCAGCGTTGAAATAAGGCAGGGGACGGGCACAGATACGCAGTATTTT. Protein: CSVEIRQGTGTDTQYF.

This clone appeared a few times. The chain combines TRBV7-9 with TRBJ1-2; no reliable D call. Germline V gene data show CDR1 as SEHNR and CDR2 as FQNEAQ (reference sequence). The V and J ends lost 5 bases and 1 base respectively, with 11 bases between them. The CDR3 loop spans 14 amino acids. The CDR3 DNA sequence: TGTGCCAGCAGCATCGGACGGGATAACTATGGCTACACCTTC. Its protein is CASSIGRDNYGYTF.